One sample yielded the 15 T cell receptor beta chains listed below, sequenced in a study of T cell repertoires in cytomegalovirus infection. TCRdb itself ran the reads through MiXCR, one entry per CDR3 protein. Found here are approximately 910,000 distinct CDR3 sequences, less than 40% of them singletons; the top ten hold about 14%. Their target antigens are unknown. The sequencing used cultured CD8+ T cells from PBMCs, collected from culture after CMV antigen stimulation. The receptors originated from a human donor in good health (CMV status not recorded). Some clones in this sample may be carry-over from other donors' samples.

This chain connects TRBV5-1 to TRBJ2-1; D is possibly TRBD2 (5 bases). The CDR3 length is 12 residues. Trimming left V 4 bases short and J 8 bases short, with 10 bases between. Germline V gives CDR1 SGHRS, CDR2 YFSETQ. This chain's CDR3 is CASSRGSDEQFF. CDR3 bases: TGCGCCAGCAGCCGGGGAAGCGATGAGCAGTTCTTC.

This clonotype came up a few times. The chain recombines TRBV19 with TRBJ1-3; tentatively, D is TRBD1 (6 bases). This CDR3 spans 18 amino acids. Trimming pared 6 bases from V and 1 base from J, leaving 22 bases between. Germline V gene data show CDR1 as LNHDA and CDR2 as SQIVND (reference sequence). The CDR3 sequence is CASSHTGRLQESGNTIYF. The CDR3 DNA follows: TGTGCCAGTAGCCATACAGGGCGTCTTCAGGAATCTGGAAACACCATATATTTT.

This chain links TRBV5-1 with TRBJ1-1; 8 nucleotides align to TRBD1. The germline gives CDR1 SGHRS, CDR2 YFSETQ. This CDR3 contains 17 residues. The V and J ends lost 0 bases and 4 bases, in that order; junction bases with no gene match: 11. The CDR3 sequence: CASSLAGGWSFGTEAFF. CDR3 sequence (DNA): TGCGCCAGCAGCTTGGCAGGGGGCTGGTCGTTCGGCACTGAAGCTTTCTTT.

The chain is built from TRBV11-2 and TRBJ2-3; a weak D match, TRBD2 (5 bases). This CDR3 is 16 amino acids long. V dropped 0 bases and J dropped 0 bases, with 10 bases sitting between them. Per germline, CDR1 SGHAT and CDR2 FQNNGV. The CDR3 sequence is CASSLEERMSTDTQYF. CDR3 DNA sequence: TGTGCCAGCAGCTTAGAAGAGCGGATGAGCACAGATACGCAGTATTTT.

This clonotype was seen a few times. The chain couples TRBV5-4 to TRBJ2-7; 7 bases line up with TRBD1. Unmatched junction bases numbered 9, after V lost 4 bases and J lost 5 bases. The germline CDR1 and CDR2 sequences are SGHNT and YYREEE (reference sequence). The CDR3 totals 14 residues. The CDR3 nucleotides read TGTGCCAGCAGCACCGGGACAGCTATCGACGAGCAGTACTTC. This translates into CASSTGTAIDEQYF.

This clonotype has a single count. The chain couples TRBV4-3 to TRBJ1-4; weak D call: TRBD1 (5 bases). V lost 0 bases to trimming and J lost 7 bases, with 12 bases between them. The CDR3 consists of 15 residues. Germline V CDR1 and CDR2: LGHNA, YSLEER. CDR3 region: CASSQDRGGVEKLFF. In DNA form, the CDR3 reads TGCGCCAGCAGCCAAGATCGGGGGGGGGTTGAAAAACTGTTTTTT.

This clonotype occurred many times. The V call is TRBV5-6, the J call TRBJ1-1; D not resolved. CDR1 and CDR2 (germline): SGHDT, YYEEEE. The germline V and J ends were trimmed by 0 bases and 4 bases, with 7 bases remaining between them. The CDR3 has 13 amino acids. This CDR3 reads CASSLVEGTEAFF. CDR3 in DNA: TGTGCCAGCAGCTTGGTGGAAGGCACTGAAGCTTTCTTT.

This clonotype has more than one count but fewer than ten. The genes are TRBV14 and TRBJ2-7; perhaps TRBD1 as D (6 bases). The CDR3 runs to 15 residues. Looked up from germline, CDR1 is SGHDN and CDR2 is FVKESK. V was cut by 1 base and J by 0 bases, with 10 bases left in between. The CDR3 region has the DNA TGTGCCAGCAGCCAAGGCAGGGGTAGCTCCTACGAGCAGTACGTC. Translating it yields CASSQGRGSSYEQYV.

This clonotype was counted many times. The chain joins TRBV7-6 to TRBJ1-1; no definite D call. The CDR3 has 15 amino acids. Germline loops: CDR1 SGHVS, CDR2 FNYEAQ. Deletions cut 5 bases from V and 4 bases from J, with 17 bases between. The CDR3 DNA reads TGTGCCAGCAGCCCGAATGAGGGAGGAAGCACTGAAGCTTTCTTT. It codes for CASSPNEGGSTEAFF.

This chain links TRBV6-5 with TRBJ1-5; unclear D gene. Germline-derived CDR1 and CDR2 are MNHEY and SVGAGI. V lost 2 bases, J lost 3 bases, and 5 bases lay in between. The CDR3 loop spans 13 amino acids. CDR3 nucleotide sequence: TGTGCCAGCAGTTACGGTAACAATCAGCCCCAGCATTTT. It specifies CASSYGNNQPQHF.

This clonotype was seen a handful of times. The V and J genes are TRBV10-3 and TRBJ2-3; TRBD2 matches at 12 bases. CDR1 is ENHRY, CDR2 SYGVKD, per germline. Trimming removed 6 bases from V and 0 bases from J; junction bases left unmatched: 4. This CDR3 is built from 16 residues. For the CDR3, the DNA is TGTGCCATCAGGGGGACTAGCGGGCGGAGCACAGATACGCAGTATTTT. Translating it yields CAIRGTSGRSTDTQYF.

Concerning this clonotype: Given a much more abundant clone one base away, this may be a read error. The chain recombines TRBV7-2 with TRBJ2-3, with TRBD2 matching over 8 bases. The V gene's germline CDR1 is SGHTA and CDR2 FQGNSA. V shed 2 bases, J shed 5 bases, and the junction held 6 bases outside the gene matches. The CDR3 sequence is 15 residues long. The CDR3 spells CASSLSTSGEDTQYF. CDR3 DNA sequence: TGTGCCAGCAGCTTATCCACTAGCGGAGAAGATACGCAGTATTTT.

This rearrangement joins TRBV6-8 to TRBJ1-2, with 7 nucleotides matching TRBD1. CDR3 length equals 14 residues. With V trimmed by 1 base and J by 8 bases, 7 bases remained unmatched. CDR1 is MNHGY and CDR2 is SAAAGT in the germline V gene. This chain's CDR3 is CASSYFTGDGGYTF. The DNA of the CDR3 is TGTGCCAGCAGTTACTTCACAGGGGATGGGGGCTACACCTTC.

The rearrangement links TRBV2 to TRBJ1-1; a possible D gene is TRBD1 (6 bases). This CDR3 spans 14 amino acids. Germline assignment: CDR1 SNHLY and CDR2 FYNNEI. Between the trimmed V and J ends, which lost 9 bases and 5 bases, there was a span of 19 bases. CDR3 protein: CARNRESVETEAFF. For the CDR3, the DNA is TGTGCCAGGAACAGGGAATCCGTGGAGACTGAAGCTTTCTTT. Variable domain in full (rest from reference TRBV2 and TRBJ1-1): EPEVTQTPSHQVTQMGQEVILRCVPISNHLYFYWYRQILGQKVEFLVSFYNNEISEKSEIFDDQFSVERPDGSNFTLKIRSTKLEDSAMYFCARNRESVETEAFFGQGTRLTVV.

This clonotype came up a few times. The chain links TRBV27 to TRBJ2-7; TRBD1 aligns across 9 bases. There are 11 residues in the CDR3. The germline CDR1 and CDR2 sequences are MNHEY and SMNVEV (reference sequence). J gave up 6 bases and V 8 bases, and 2 bases lay outside the gene matches. The CDR3 DNA reads TGTGCCAGCGGGACAGGGTTCGAGCAGTACGTC. This codes for CASGTGFEQYV.